One sample yielded the 15 T cell receptor beta chains listed below, sequenced in a study of blood T cell repertoires in COVID-19. The assay was immunoSEQ multiplex PCR, and TCRdb's table has in-frame clones only and misses some. The profile covers a few hundred thousand clones, with about 90% appearing a single time and around 3% taken by the ten largest. Material for sequencing was peripheral blood. The receptors were gathered from a young woman with COVID-19, enrolled during active disease.

This chain links TRBV6-5 with TRBJ2-5; no firm D call. V lost 4 bases and J lost 5, with 8 bases in between. The CDR3 spans 12 residues. In germline, CDR1 is MNHEY, CDR2 SVGAGI. The CDR3 spells CASSSSPETQYF. CDR3 coding DNA: TGTGCCAGCAGTTCGAGCCCGGAGACCCAGTACTTC.

As for this clone: Distinct nucleotide sequences in the sample also encode this CDR3. The V and J genes are TRBV7-9 and TRBJ2-3; D remains ambiguous. The germline V gene encodes CDR1 SEHNR and CDR2 FQNEAQ (reference sequence). Trimming removed 6 bases at V and 2 bases at J, with 12 bases between. The CDR3 totals 14 residues. The CDR3: CASSSQIPTDTQYF. The CDR3 bases are TGTGCCAGCAGTTCCCAGATCCCCACAGATACGCAGTATTTT.

The chain employs TRBV4-1 and TRBJ2-3, with TRBD2 matching over 7 bases. Germline V gene data show CDR1 as MGHRA and CDR2 as YSYEKL. CDR3 length: 14 amino acids. The trim removed 4 bases at V and 4 bases at J, leaving 5 bases unmatched. CDR3 in amino acids: CASSPAGDADTQYF. The CDR3 DNA reads as TGCGCCAGCAGCCCGGCGGGGGACGCAGATACGCAGTATTTT.

This chain uses TRBV2 with TRBJ1-2, with a possible D match to TRBD1 (6 bases). CDR1 SNHLY and CDR2 FYNNEI come from the germline V gene. Trimming took 10 bases from V and 8 from J, leaving 23 bases between them. The CDR3 contains 14 residues. DNA of the CDR3: TGTGCCATTTCGAGGGGGGGCGCAGGGGAAGGCTACACCTTC. This sequence encodes CAISRGGAGEGYTF.

The V gene is TRBV5-1, the J gene TRBJ2-1; 7 positions agree with TRBD2. Germline-derived CDR1 and CDR2 are SGHRS and YFSETQ. The CDR3 contains 19 residues. The V gene end was trimmed by 5 bases and the J gene end by 0 bases; junction bases not matched to a gene: 17. DNA for the CDR3: TGCGCCAGCAGGTCGACCGGGACTACCAGCATAAGCTCCTACAATGAGCAGTTCTTC. It encodes CASRSTGTTSISSYNEQFF.

This sequence joins TRBV7-9 and TRBJ2-3, with 10 bases identical to TRBD1. Looked up from germline, CDR1 is SEHNR and CDR2 is FQNEAQ (reference sequence). V lost 5 bases and J lost 6; bases outside the gene matches: 5. The CDR3 loop spans 14 amino acids. CDR3 protein: CASSAGTGVDTQYF. CDR3 coding DNA: TGTGCCAGCAGCGCCGGGACAGGGGTGGATACGCAGTATTTT.

The chain combines TRBV2 with TRBJ1-1, with D perhaps matching TRBD1 (5 bases). The germline gives CDR1 SNHLY, CDR2 FYNNEI. V lost 10 bases and J lost 4, with 10 bases in between. There are 11 residues in the CDR3. The CDR3 loop reads CATYRSTEAFF. In nucleotides, the CDR3 is TGTGCCACATACAGGAGCACTGAAGCTTTCTTT.

In nucleotides, the CDR3 is TGTGCCAGCAGTGTAGCTAGCGGGGTTTATGAGCAGTTCTTC. Amino acid sequence: CASSVASGVYEQFF. The V and J genes are TRBV25-1 and TRBJ2-1; 9 bases line up with TRBD2. Germline assignment: CDR1 MGHDK and CDR2 SYGVNS. The CDR3 extends over 14 amino acids. After removal of 4 bases from V and 8 bases from J, the junction contained 6 bases not matched to a gene.

The chain couples TRBV4-1 to TRBJ2-7; a weak D match, TRBD2 (5 bases). Germline V gene data show CDR1 as MGHRA and CDR2 as YSYEKL. The V end was cut by 0 bases, the J end by 6 bases, with 15 bases between. The CDR3 spans 15 residues. CDR3: CASSQEELSRGEQYF. The CDR3 bases are TGCGCCAGCAGCCAAGAGGAACTAAGTCGGGGCGAGCAGTACTTC.

This clone was seen just once. The V gene is TRBV11-2, the J gene TRBJ1-1; D gene uncertain. CDR1 and CDR2 (germline): SGHAT, FQNNGV. This CDR3 has 13 amino acids. V was trimmed by 0 bases and J by 7 bases, leaving 9 bases between them. The chain's CDR3 is CASSLDLGDEAFF. The CDR3, as DNA: TGTGCCAGCAGCTTAGATCTGGGAGATGAAGCTTTCTTT.

A note on this clone: A junction end diverges from the germline sequence, so it may reflect a read error. Other DNA sequences within the sample encode an identical CDR3. This chain's CDR3 is CASSQEVWDREKFYYEQYF. CDR3 coding DNA: TGTGCTAGCAGCCAAGAAGTGTGGGACAGGGAAAAATTTTACTATGAGCAGTACTTC. The chain couples TRBV3-1 (or the pseudogene TRBV3-2) to TRBJ2-7; 9 nucleotides match TRBD1. This CDR3 is built from 19 residues. Germline V gene data show CDR1 as LGHDT and CDR2 as YNNKEL (reference sequence).

This clone was detected only once. The CDR3 DNA reads as TGTGCCAGCGGGGGCTCCCAAGAGACCCAGTACTTC. Encoded protein: CASGGSQETQYF. V gene TRBV7-9 combines with J gene TRBJ2-5; perhaps TRBD1 as D (6 bases). Germline V gene data show CDR1 as SEHNR and CDR2 as FQNEAQ (reference sequence). The CDR3 contains 12 residues. Trimming removed 8 bases at V and 1 base at J, with 8 bases between.

The chain links TRBV18 to TRBJ2-1, with TRBD2 identical over 15 bases. This CDR3 spans 18 amino acids. Germline values: CDR1 KGHSH, CDR2 LQKENI. Germline trimming cut 2 bases from V and 9 bases from J; bases unmatched to any gene: 11. The CDR3 DNA follows: TGTGCCAGCTCACCAGAGAGCGTCGGACTAGCGGGAGGGGGTGAGCAGTTCTTC. It yields the protein CASSPESVGLAGGGEQFF.

This chain connects TRBV7-2 to TRBJ2-7; unclear D gene. Looked up from germline, CDR1 is SGHTA and CDR2 is FQGNSA. There are 13 residues in the CDR3. Between the trimmed V and J ends, which lost 5 bases and 7 bases, there was a span of 15 bases. DNA for the CDR3: TGTGCCAGCAGCCTCAATCTCCGACAAGAGCAGTACTTC. It encodes CASSLNLRQEQYF.

This sequence joins TRBV6-5 and TRBJ1-3, with 8 bases that match TRBD1. After removal of 4 bases from V and 4 bases from J, the junction contained 6 bases not matched to a gene. Germline assignment: CDR1 MNHEY and CDR2 SVGAGI. The CDR3 runs to 15 residues. CDR3 loop: CASSSSGGAGNTIYF. The CDR3 nucleotides are TGTGCCAGCAGTTCCTCAGGGGGCGCGGGAAACACCATATATTTT.